Below, 16 T cell receptor beta chains from the same sample are listed, as sequenced in a study of control samples from healthy donors and cancer patients. The protocol was immunoSEQ multiplex PCR, while the TCRdb copy is restricted to in-frame clones and leaves out a portion. Among 150,000 to 200,000 clones, around nine tenths were seen once, and the ten largest hold more than 10%. Material: blood. The receptors derive from a man aged 30 to 39 in good health.

The chain has TRBV27 and TRBJ1-2; unclear D gene. Trimming shortened V by 4 bases and J by 4 bases, and 13 bases separated the two germline ends. Germline V gives CDR1 MNHEY, CDR2 SMNVEV (reference sequence). The CDR3 sequence is 14 residues long. Written as DNA, the CDR3 is TGTGCCAGCAGTTCGTCAGGAACCTCCTATGGCTACACCTTC. This translates into CASSSSGTSYGYTF.

The chain employs TRBV9 and TRBJ1-5, with D tentatively TRBD1 (5 bases). V lost 10 bases to trimming and J lost 4 bases, with 18 bases between them. The CDR3 is made up of 14 amino acids. Germline V gives CDR1 SGDLS, CDR2 YYNGEE. CDR3 loop: CASYRQLYNQPQHF. As DNA, the CDR3 is TGTGCCTCTTATCGACAGCTCTATAATCAGCCCCAGCATTTT.

This rearrangement joins TRBV27 to TRBJ2-7, with D uncertain. The CDR3 totals 15 residues. Germline CDR1 MNHEY, CDR2 SMNVEV (reference sequence). The V gene lost 6 bases and the J gene lost 2 bases, with 17 bases spanning the gap. The CDR3 is CASRTNERITYEQYF. The CDR3 coding sequence is TGTGCCAGCAGAACAAACGAGAGAATTACCTACGAGCAGTACTTC.

The chain has TRBV28 and TRBJ1-5; a possible D gene is TRBD1 (6 bases). This CDR3 is built from 14 residues. With 6 bases removed from V and 4 bases from J, the gap between germline ends came to 13 bases. The germline V gene encodes CDR1 MDHEN and CDR2 SYDVKM. CDR3 loop: CASSTQGSNQPQHF. CDR3 DNA sequence: TGTGCCAGCAGCACGCAGGGGTCTAATCAGCCCCAGCATTTT.

The rearrangement joins TRBV2 to TRBJ2-1; D is undetermined. The V end was cut by 9 bases, the J end by 1 base, with 13 bases between. The germline V gene has CDR1 SNHLY and CDR2 FYNNEI. The length of the CDR3 is 14 residues. The CDR3 DNA sequence: TGTGCCAGTGCTACCCTAGGGTCCTACAATGAGCAGTTCTTC. Translating gives CASATLGSYNEQFF.

On this clone itself: The sample carries other DNA sequences with the same CDR3. The J gene is TRBJ1-5, the V gene TRBV3-1 (or the pseudogene TRBV3-2), with no clear D. Germline CDR1 and CDR2: LGHDT and YNNKEL (reference sequence). This CDR3 region has 15 residues. Trimming pared 2 bases from V and 0 bases from J, leaving 8 bases between. CDR3 coding DNA: TGTGCCAGCAGCCAAACTTGGGATAGCAATCAGCCCCAGCATTTT. Its translation: CASSQTWDSNQPQHF.

The J gene is TRBJ2-2, the V gene TRBV12-3 or TRBV12-4; D gene uncertain. The CDR3 contains 13 residues. V was cut by 9 bases and J by 0 bases, with 8 bases left in between. CDR3 in amino acids: CASTRSNTGELFF. The CDR3 region has the DNA TGTGCCAGTACACGGTCGAACACCGGGGAGCTGTTTTTT.

The chain combines TRBV6-5 with TRBJ1-2, with D hard to call. The CDR3 contains 13 residues. CDR1 and CDR2 (germline): MNHEY, SVGAGI. V was trimmed by 0 bases and J by 2 bases, leaving 4 bases between them. Here the CDR3 reads CASSYSQNYGYTF. The CDR3 DNA reads as TGTGCCAGCAGTTACTCTCAAAACTATGGCTACACCTTC.

This clone was detected only once. The chain recombines TRBV19 with TRBJ2-1; D perhaps matches TRBD1 (5 bases). The V end lost 5 bases, the J end lost 5 bases, and 22 bases lay between the germline ends. CDR1 LNHDA and CDR2 SQIVND come from the germline V gene (reference sequence). There are 17 residues in the CDR3. The CDR3 loop reads CASSSRRDSASDNEQFF. The DNA of the CDR3 is TGTGCCAGTAGTTCCCGCAGGGATTCCGCATCGGACAATGAGCAGTTCTTC. The full variable domain, rest sourced from reference TRBV19 and TRBJ2-1, is DGGITQSPKYLFRKEGQNVTLSCEQNLNHDAMYWYRQDPGQGLRLIYYSQIVNDFQKGDIAEGYSVSREKKESFPLTVTSAQKNPTAFYLCASSSRRDSASDNEQFFGPGTRLTVL.

The rearrangement uses TRBV11-3 and TRBJ2-2; the D call may be TRBD1 or TRBD2 (5 bases each). The CDR3 totals 15 residues. Trimming removed 1 base at V and 0 bases at J, with 6 bases between. Germline V CDR1 and CDR2: SGHNT, YENEEA. The CDR3 loop reads CASSLVGANTGELFF. The CDR3 nucleotides read TGTGCCAGCAGCTTAGTGGGGGCGAACACCGGGGAGCTGTTTTTT.

The chain carries TRBV9 and TRBJ1-6, with D uncertain. V was shortened by 3 bases and J by 0 bases, with 10 bases between the two germline ends. The CDR3 is 16 amino acids. The germline V gene has CDR1 SGDLS and CDR2 YYNGEE. The CDR3 here is CASSGGHSSYNSPLHF. CDR3 nucleotide sequence: TGTGCCAGCAGCGGAGGGCATAGCTCCTATAATTCACCCCTCCACTTT.

The CDR3 DNA sequence: TGCGCCAGCAGCTTTCGTCCCCCAGACACTGAAGCTTTCTTT. Its translation: CASSFRPPDTEAFF. The V gene is TRBV5-1, the J gene TRBJ1-1; D gene uncertain. The V gene's germline CDR1 is SGHRS and CDR2 YFSETQ. The CDR3 spans 14 residues. Trimming took off 2 bases at V and 3 bases at J, with 11 bases between the two ends.

V gene TRBV19 combines with J gene TRBJ2-1; D perhaps matches TRBD2 (7 bases). The CDR3 has 14 amino acids. The V gene's germline CDR1 is LNHDA and CDR2 SQIVND (reference sequence). Trimming took 10 bases from V and 7 from J, leaving 20 bases between them. The DNA for the CDR3 is TGTGCCACCAACCCGTGGGGGGGCCGGAATGAGCAGTTCTTC. Encoded protein: CATNPWGGRNEQFF.

The rearrangement links TRBV14 to TRBJ1-2; D perhaps matches TRBD1 (5 bases). Trimming stripped 2 bases from V and 5 bases from J, with 12 bases between. The CDR3 covers 14 residues. Germline-derived CDR1 and CDR2 are SGHDN and FVKESK. The CDR3 DNA is TGTGCCAGCAGCCAAAGGGGCGTTTGGTATGGCTACACCTTC. This sequence encodes CASSQRGVWYGYTF.

This sequence joins TRBV24-1 and TRBJ2-5, with D perhaps TRBD2 (5 bases). V gave up 5 bases and J gave up 5 bases, with 11 bases separating them. The CDR3 contains 13 residues. The germline CDR1 and CDR2 sequences are KGHDR and SFDVKD. CDR3 bases: TGTGCCACCAGTGGAGGAGGTGGGGAGACCCAGTACTTC. It is translated as CATSGGGGETQYF.

The chain recombines TRBV27 with TRBJ1-3; 7 bases align to TRBD1. V shed 5 bases and J 3 bases; nucleotides not matched to a gene: 7. CDR3 length: 15 amino acids. Germline loops: CDR1 MNHEY, CDR2 SMNVEV (reference sequence). In DNA, the CDR3 is TGTGCCAGCAGTCCAGGGGGATTTTATGGAAACACCATATATTTT. This codes for CASSPGGFYGNTIYF.